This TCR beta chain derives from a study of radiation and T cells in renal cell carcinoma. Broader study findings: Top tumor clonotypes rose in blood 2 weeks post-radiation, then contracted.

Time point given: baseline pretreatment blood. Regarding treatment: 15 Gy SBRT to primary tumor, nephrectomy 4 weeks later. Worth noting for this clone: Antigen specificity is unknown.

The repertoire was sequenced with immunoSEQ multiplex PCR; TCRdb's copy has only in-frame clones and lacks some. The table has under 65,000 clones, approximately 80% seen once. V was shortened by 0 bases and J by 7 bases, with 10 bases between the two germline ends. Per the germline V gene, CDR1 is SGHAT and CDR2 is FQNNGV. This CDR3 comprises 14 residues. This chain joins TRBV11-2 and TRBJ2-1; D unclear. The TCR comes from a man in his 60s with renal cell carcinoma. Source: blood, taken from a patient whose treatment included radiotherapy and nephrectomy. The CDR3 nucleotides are TGTGCCAGCAGCTTAGAGATCTACGGGAATGAGCAGTTCTTC. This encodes CASSLEIYGNEQFF.